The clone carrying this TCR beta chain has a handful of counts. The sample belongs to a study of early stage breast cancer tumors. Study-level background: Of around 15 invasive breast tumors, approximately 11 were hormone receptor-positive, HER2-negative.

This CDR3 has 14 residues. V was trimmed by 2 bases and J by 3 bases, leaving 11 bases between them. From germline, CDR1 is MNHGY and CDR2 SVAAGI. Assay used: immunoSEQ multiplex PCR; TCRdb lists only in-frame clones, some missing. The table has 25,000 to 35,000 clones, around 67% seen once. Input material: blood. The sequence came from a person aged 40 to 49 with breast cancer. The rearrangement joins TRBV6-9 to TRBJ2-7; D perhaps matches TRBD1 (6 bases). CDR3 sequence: CASSYPQGNYEQYF. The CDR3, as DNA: TGTGCCAGCAGTTATCCACAGGGAAACTACGAGCAGTACTTC.